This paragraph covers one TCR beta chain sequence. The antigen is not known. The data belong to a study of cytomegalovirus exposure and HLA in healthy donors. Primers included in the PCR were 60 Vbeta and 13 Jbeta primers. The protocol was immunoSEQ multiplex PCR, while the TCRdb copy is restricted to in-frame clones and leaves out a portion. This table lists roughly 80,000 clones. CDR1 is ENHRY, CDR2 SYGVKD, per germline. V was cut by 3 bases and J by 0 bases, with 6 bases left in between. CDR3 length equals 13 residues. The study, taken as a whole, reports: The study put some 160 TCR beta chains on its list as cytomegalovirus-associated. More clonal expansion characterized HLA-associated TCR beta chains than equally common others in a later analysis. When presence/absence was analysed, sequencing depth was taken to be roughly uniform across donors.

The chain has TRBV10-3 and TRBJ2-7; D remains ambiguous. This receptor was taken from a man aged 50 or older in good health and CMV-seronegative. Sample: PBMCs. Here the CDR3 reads CAISDGFSYEQYF. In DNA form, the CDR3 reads TGTGCCATCAGTGATGGCTTCTCCTACGAGCAGTACTTC.